This T cell receptor (beta chain) was sequenced during a study of blood T cell repertoires in COVID-19. As for the study in general: Both acute and convalescent COVID-19 samples were obtained from the United States, Italy and Spain. PBMCs, B-cell-depleted T cells, or T cells were the source of the cDNA or gDNA that made up the material.

Sequencing was performed with immunoSEQ multiplex PCR; in TCRdb, only in-frame clones are kept and a portion is missing. Among 350,000 to 400,000 clones, 85% to 90% were seen once, and the ten largest hold 6.5%. This clone was counted once. There are 14 residues in the CDR3. V shed 1 base and J shed 6 bases, with 12 bases lying between them. Per germline, CDR1 SGHAT and CDR2 FQNNGV. The J gene is TRBJ1-1, the V gene TRBV11-2; a weak D match, TRBD1 (5 bases). The sample taken for sequencing was peripheral blood. The TCR originated in a man aged 18 to 30 with active or convalescent COVID-19. CDR3 DNA sequence: TGTGCCAGCAGCTTAGTGCAGGGTGGGGCTGAAGCTTTCTTT. Translated: CASSLVQGGAEAFF.